This paragraph covers one T cell receptor beta chain sequence. This specimen belongs to a study of blood T cell repertoires in COVID-19. Across the study: From the United States, Italy and Spain came samples of acute and convalescent COVID-19.

The germline CDR1 and CDR2 sequences are DFQATT and SNEGSKA (reference sequence). V lost 3 bases, J lost 4 bases, and 7 bases stayed unmatched. CDR3 length: 15 amino acids. Profiled with immunoSEQ multiplex PCR; TCRdb holds only in-frame clones, not every one. The data show approximately 82,000 clones, with about 81% seen just once and approximately 13% held by the top ten. The sample consisted of peripheral blood. The TCR originated in a human donor in a cohort sampled during active COVID-19. V usage is TRBV20-1 and J usage is TRBJ2-4; 9 bases are shared with TRBD1. The CDR3 DNA reads as TGCAGTGCTAGTAGTGGACAGGGGAATAAAAACATTCAGTACTTC. This sequence encodes CSASSGQGNKNIQYF.